Below, 19 T cell receptor beta chains from the same sample are listed, as sequenced in a study of cytomegalovirus exposure and HLA in healthy donors. Here immunoSEQ multiplex PCR was the method, and the copy in TCRdb shows in-frame clones only, minus some. The sample holds 75,000 to 100,000 clones, 96% seen once. Sequenced sample: PBMCs. The source is a man between 18 and 35 years old in good health and CMV-seronegative.

The CDR3 is CASSSRDRKMNTEAFF. The DNA of the CDR3 is TGTGCCAGCAGCAGCCGGGACAGAAAAATGAACACTGAAGCTTTCTTT. This chain links TRBV11-3 with TRBJ1-1; 7 nucleotides match TRBD1. The CDR3 is 16 residues long. Trimming removed 5 bases from V and 0 bases from J; junction bases left unmatched: 9. In germline, CDR1 is SGHNT, CDR2 YENEEA.

This clone has only one observation. The gene calls are TRBV25-1 and TRBJ1-2; no reliable D call. V lost 9 bases, J lost 3 bases, and 20 bases lay in between. This CDR3 contains 15 residues. Per germline, CDR1 MGHDK and CDR2 SYGVNS. The CDR3 DNA follows: TGTGCCAGTAATCTTTTCTCAGATTCCTACTATGGCTACACCTTC. Translating it yields CASNLFSDSYYGYTF.

The chain links TRBV2 to TRBJ1-4, with TRBD1 matching 7 bases. From germline, CDR1 is SNHLY and CDR2 FYNNEI. The CDR3 is 14 residues long. V was clipped by 6 bases and J by 4 bases; unmatched bases: 5. CDR3 in DNA: TGTGCCAGCAGATCGGGACAGCTTAATGAAAAACTGTTTTTT. Its protein is CASRSGQLNEKLFF.

The V call is TRBV5-4, the J call TRBJ2-3, with 10 nucleotides matching TRBD2. CDR1 SGHNT and CDR2 YYREEE come from the germline V gene (reference sequence). The V segment lost 7 bases and the J segment 6 bases; nucleotides outside the gene matches: 11. The CDR3 runs 15 residues. The CDR3 is CASGQREGRLDTQYF. In DNA form, the CDR3 reads TGTGCCAGCGGCCAGCGGGAGGGCCGTTTGGATACGCAGTATTTT.

The genes are TRBV5-5 and TRBJ1-5, with TRBD1 identical over 8 bases. Germline values: CDR1 SGHKS, CDR2 YYEKEE (reference sequence). Trimming removed 3 bases from V and 5 bases from J; junction bases left unmatched: 4. This CDR3 contains 14 residues. The CDR3 sequence: CASSSGGGHQPQHF. CDR3 nucleotides: TGTGCCAGCAGCTCAGGGGGCGGACATCAGCCCCAGCATTTT.

V usage is TRBV11-2 and J usage is TRBJ2-1; 8 bases are shared with TRBD2. CDR1 is SGHAT and CDR2 is FQNNGV in the germline V gene. CDR3 length: 16 amino acids. Trimming removed 3 bases from V and 4 bases from J; junction bases left unmatched: 8. The CDR3: CASSLTRSGGYNEQFF. CDR3 nucleotide sequence: TGTGCCAGCAGCTTGACCCGAAGCGGGGGATACAATGAGCAGTTCTTC.

The chain couples TRBV5-1 to TRBJ2-3; the match to TRBD2 covers 7 bases. Trimming cost V 4 bases and J 6 bases; bases outside gene matches: 17. From germline, CDR1 is SGHRS and CDR2 YFSETQ. There are 17 residues in the CDR3. The CDR3 region is CASSPVRDYPIGDTQYF. CDR3 DNA sequence: TGCGCCAGCAGCCCGGTCCGGGACTACCCAATTGGGGATACGCAGTATTTT.

The chain uses TRBV29-1 and TRBJ2-3; TRBD1 agrees at 7 bases. The germline gives CDR1 SQVTM, CDR2 ANQGSEA. This CDR3 is 13 amino acids long. The trim removed 6 bases at V and 0 bases at J, leaving 3 bases unmatched. DNA of the CDR3: TGCAGCGTGACAGGGACAAGCACAGATACGCAGTATTTT. It codes for CSVTGTSTDTQYF.

This clone was recorded once. This chain uses TRBV15 with TRBJ2-3; 12 bases are shared with TRBD2. J lost 5 bases, V lost 5 bases, and 8 bases had no gene match. CDR3 length: 16 residues. Germline V lookup: CDR1 LNHNV, CDR2 YYDKDF (reference sequence). This CDR3 is CATSLRLAGAGDTQYF. CDR3 nucleotides: TGTGCCACCAGCCTCCGACTAGCGGGGGCGGGAGATACGCAGTATTTT.

The chain uses TRBV11-2 and TRBJ1-2; 11 bases are shared with TRBD1. V shed 5 bases, J shed 7 bases, and the junction held 12 bases outside the gene matches. CDR1 and CDR2 from the germline V gene are SGHAT and FQNNGV. The CDR3 totals 16 residues. CDR3 coding DNA: TGTGCCAGCAGCCTTACACCTGGACAGGGGGCTGTTGGCTACACCTTC. Protein: CASSLTPGQGAVGYTF.

The chain uses TRBV7-3 and TRBJ2-1; TRBD1 matches 9 bases. This CDR3 spans 16 amino acids. J lost 4 bases, V lost 5 bases, and 9 bases had no gene match. CDR1 is SGHTA and CDR2 is FQGTGA in the germline V gene. The CDR3 coding sequence is TGTGCCAGCAGCATAAACGCCGGGACAGGGTACAATGAGCAGTTCTTC. Its translation is CASSINAGTGYNEQFF.

Only a few counts were recorded for this clone. The rearrangement uses TRBV5-6 and TRBJ2-5, with TRBD2 matching 11 bases. From germline, CDR1 is SGHDT and CDR2 YYEEEE. CDR3 length: 15 residues. V was clipped by 1 base and J by 3 bases; unmatched bases: 2. The CDR3 loop is CASSLQLAGEETQYF. The DNA for the CDR3 is TGTGCCAGCAGCTTGCAACTAGCGGGAGAAGAGACCCAGTACTTC.

This CDR3 is CASSFFQLNTEAFF. CDR3 DNA sequence: TGTGCCAGCAGTTTTTTTCAACTAAACACTGAAGCTTTCTTT. The chain joins TRBV28 to TRBJ1-1; D is undetermined. The CDR3 runs to 14 residues. V lost 3 bases and J lost 2, with 10 bases in between. Per the germline V gene, CDR1 is MDHEN and CDR2 is SYDVKM.

This chain links TRBV18 with TRBJ2-5; TRBD1 matches at 11 bases. Germline-derived CDR1 and CDR2 are KGHSH and LQKENI. This CDR3 has 15 residues. V trimming: 5 bases; J trimming: 5 bases; junction bases outside the gene matches: 7. The DNA of the CDR3 is TGTGCCAGCTCATCCGGGACAGGGGGTCGGGAGACCCAGTACTTC. This encodes CASSSGTGGRETQYF.

The V and J genes are TRBV7-2 and TRBJ2-4, with D possibly TRBD1 on 5 matching bases. The length of the CDR3 is 15 residues. Trimming removed 5 bases from V and 0 bases from J, with 11 bases in between. In germline, CDR1 is SGHTA, CDR2 FQGNSA. Written as DNA, the CDR3 is TGTGCCAGCAGCCTAAGGGGCCTAGCCAAAAACATTCAGTACTTC. Encoded protein: CASSLRGLAKNIQYF.

V usage is TRBV2 and J usage is TRBJ2-7; 10 nucleotides align to TRBD1. The V gene end was trimmed by 7 bases and the J gene end by 3 bases; junction bases not matched to a gene: 6. The germline gives CDR1 SNHLY, CDR2 FYNNEI. This CDR3 is built from 14 residues. DNA of the CDR3: TGTGCCAGCATCCCGGGGGACAGGGGCTACGAGCAGTACTTC. Its protein product is CASIPGDRGYEQYF.

This chain connects TRBV7-2 to TRBJ1-5, with 9 positions matching TRBD1. The CDR3 covers 15 residues. The V gene end was trimmed by 5 bases and the J gene end by 0 bases; junction bases not matched to a gene: 2. CDR1 is SGHTA, CDR2 FQGNSA, per germline. CDR3 region: CASSMGQGSNQPQHF. In DNA, the CDR3 is TGTGCCAGCAGCATGGGACAGGGTAGCAATCAGCCCCAGCATTTT.

The chain couples TRBV27 to TRBJ1-5; possible D gene TRBD1, 5 bases. Looked up from germline, CDR1 is MNHEY and CDR2 is SMNVEV (reference sequence). The germline V and J ends were trimmed by 4 bases and 2 bases, with 12 bases remaining between them. This CDR3 contains 15 residues. The CDR3 loop is CASSYLGGGNQPQHF. The DNA of the CDR3 is TGTGCCAGCAGTTATCTGGGGGGAGGCAATCAGCCCCAGCATTTT.

This clone came up once. The rearrangement joins TRBV19 to TRBJ2-1; TRBD2 aligns across 9 bases. The CDR3 contains 15 residues. V dropped 10 bases and J dropped 6; count of bases not matched to a gene: 13. Per the germline V gene, CDR1 is LNHDA and CDR2 is SQIVND (reference sequence). This CDR3 reads CATSLRREGLNEQFF. The CDR3 DNA follows: TGTGCCACCTCTCTCCGGCGGGAGGGCCTCAATGAGCAGTTCTTC.